This T cell receptor (beta chain) was sequenced during a study of identical twins. This clonotype occurred a few times. In TCRdb, the 5' RACE reads were re-called with MiXCR into one record per CDR3 protein. The profile shows nearly 900,000 distinct CDR3 sequences, about 12% of them singletons. Germline-derived CDR1 and CDR2 are SGDLS and YYNGEE. The V and J ends lost 5 bases and 6 bases respectively, with 21 bases between them. CDR3 size: 15 residues. The data were also submitted as part of a second study, on yellow fever vaccine responses in identical twins.

Sequencing was carried out using PBMCs. This TCR derives from a young woman in good health. V gene TRBV9 combines with J gene TRBJ2-7, with a tentative D call TRBD2 (5 bases). The DNA of the CDR3 is TGTGCCAGCAGTCCAAACAGCGGTCTGGGGAGCGAGCAGTACTTC. This codes for CASSPNSGLGSEQYF.